The 27 T cell receptor beta chains in this list originate from one sample, sequenced in a study of Graves' ophthalmopathy and Graves' hyperthyroidism. RNA transcripts served as template for amplifying TCR beta CDR3 sequences. An initial RT-PCR round employing HTBI primers preceded a second-round multiplex PCR. MiXCR was run by TCRdb on the multiplex PCR reads, yielding one entry per CDR3 protein. Among a few hundred thousand distinct CDR3 sequences listed, approximately 17% were seen once. Sequencing was done on a sample of peripheral blood. These receptors originate from an adult woman with stable Graves' hyperthyroidism.

The V and J genes are TRBV28 and TRBJ1-2; 9 positions agree with TRBD1. The V segment lost 3 bases and the J segment 7 bases; nucleotides outside the gene matches: 9. CDR1 and CDR2 from the germline V gene are MDHEN and SYDVKM. CDR3 length: 15 residues. CDR3 residues: CASSLGGQGIGGYTF. Written as DNA, the CDR3 is TGTGCCAGCAGTTTGGGCGGACAGGGGATTGGTGGCTACACCTTC.

This clonotype was seen repeatedly, ten times or more. V and J are TRBV5-1 and TRBJ1-1; D gene ambiguous. Trimming removed 4 bases at V and 5 bases at J, with 15 bases between. The CDR3 extends over 14 amino acids. The V gene's germline CDR1 is SGHRS and CDR2 YFSETQ. The CDR3 is CASSGYLDTTEAFF. CDR3 nucleotides: TGCGCCAGCAGCGGGTACCTGGATACGACTGAAGCTTTCTTT.

The V gene is TRBV12-3 or TRBV12-4, the J gene TRBJ1-2; 9 positions agree with TRBD1. The CDR3 runs 14 residues. Trimming at V came to 8 bases and at J to 7 bases, leaving 11 bases not matched to a gene. The CDR3 is CASATGTGFGGYTF. CDR3 nucleotides: TGTGCCAGCGCCACCGGGACAGGGTTTGGTGGCTACACCTTC.

This clonotype was counted at least ten times. This rearrangement joins TRBV13 to TRBJ1-1; a weak D match, TRBD1 (5 bases). V lost 5 bases and J lost 2, with 12 bases in between. This CDR3 has 14 residues. Germline V lookup: CDR1 PRHDT, CDR2 FYEKMQ (reference sequence). CDR3 nucleotide sequence: TGTGCCAGCAGCACCCGGGACTTCAACACTGAAGCTTTCTTT. Protein: CASSTRDFNTEAFF.

The table lists this clonotype with many counts. The chain employs TRBV29-1 and TRBJ1-1; unclear D gene. There are 11 residues in the CDR3. CDR1 SQVTM and CDR2 ANQGSEA come from the germline V gene. The germline V and J ends were trimmed by 5 bases and 6 bases, with 10 bases remaining between them. The CDR3 sequence is CSVSGSAEAFF. The CDR3 DNA is TGCAGCGTTTCGGGGAGCGCTGAAGCTTTCTTT. The variable domain in full, with the rest retrieved from reference TRBV29-1 and TRBJ1-1, is SAVISQKPSRDICQRGTSLTIQCQVDSQVTMMFWYRQQPGQSLTLIATANQGSEATYESGFVIDKFPISRPNLTFSTLTVSNMSPEDSSIYLCSVSGSAEAFFGQGTRLTVV.

This clonotype was picked up many times. This chain links TRBV15 with TRBJ2-7; no reliable D call. The CDR3 runs 14 residues. Germline CDR1 is LNHNV and CDR2 is YYDKDF (reference sequence). The V end lost 0 bases, the J end lost 5 bases, and 11 bases lay between the germline ends. This chain's CDR3 is CATSRDLGSHEQYF. CDR3 sequence (DNA): TGTGCCACCAGCAGAGATCTGGGGTCGCACGAGCAGTACTTC. The full variable domain, its missing parts supplied by reference TRBV15 and TRBJ2-7, is DAMVIQNPRYQVTQFGKPVTLSCSQTLNHNVMYWYQQKSSQAPKLLFHYYDKDFNNEADTPDNFQSRRPNTSFCFLDIRSPGLGDTAMYLCATSRDLGSHEQYFGPGTRLTVT.

This clonotype was seen at least ten times. The genes are TRBV27 and TRBJ1-2; 10 bases align to TRBD1. Trimming removed 6 bases from V and 5 bases from J; junction bases left unmatched: 9. The germline gives CDR1 MNHEY, CDR2 SMNVEV (reference sequence). The CDR3 is made up of 15 amino acids. Here the CDR3 DNA reads TGTGCCAGCAGCCCCGTCCCGGGACAGGGGTATGGCTACACCTTC. Its translation: CASSPVPGQGYGYTF.

The sample holds many counts of this clonotype. This sequence joins TRBV5-1 and TRBJ1-6; TRBD1 matches 7 bases. Germline trimming cut 4 bases from V and 8 bases from J; bases unmatched to any gene: 6. The CDR3 contains 14 residues. Per germline, CDR1 SGHRS and CDR2 YFSETQ. For the CDR3, the DNA is TGCGCCAGCAGCACTGGGACAGAAGATTCACCCCTCCACTTT. As protein: CASSTGTEDSPLHF.

This chain links TRBV28 with TRBJ2-2, with TRBD1 identical over 7 bases. In germline, CDR1 is MDHEN, CDR2 SYDVKM. V shed 8 bases, J shed 3 bases, and the junction held 3 bases outside the gene matches. The length of the CDR3 is 13 residues. The CDR3, as DNA: TGTGCCAGCCACAGGGGCGACACCGGGGAGCTGTTTTTT. This codes for CASHRGDTGELFF. The complete variable domain, with remaining parts taken from reference TRBV28 and TRBJ2-2, reads DVKVTQSSRYLVKRTGEKVFLECVQDMDHENMFWYRQDPGLGLRLIYFSYDVKMKEKGDIPEGYSVSREKKERFSLILESASTNQTSMYLCASHRGDTGELFFGEGSRLTVL.

This clonotype was detected ten times or more. The chain employs TRBV12-3 or TRBV12-4 and TRBJ1-2; TRBD1 might be the D (6 bases). V dropped 6 bases and J dropped 3 bases, with 11 bases sitting between them. The CDR3 extends over 13 amino acids. The CDR3 DNA sequence: TGTGCCAGCAGGACGGGGGGGCACTATGGCTACACCTTC. Translating it yields CASRTGGHYGYTF.

This clonotype was seen at least ten times. The chain couples TRBV9 to TRBJ1-1, with D perhaps matching TRBD1 (6 bases). Germline CDR1 and CDR2: SGDLS and YYNGEE. V lost 7 bases, J lost 3 bases, and 19 bases lay in between. The CDR3 consists of 15 residues. The CDR3 loop is CASSISGVQDTEAFF. The CDR3 bases are TGTGCCAGCTCTATCTCAGGGGTTCAGGACACTGAAGCTTTCTTT.

This clonotype was seen many times. The chain joins TRBV11-2 to TRBJ2-4; TRBD2 agrees at 13 bases. CDR1 and CDR2 (germline): SGHAT, FQNNGV. The V and J ends lost 4 bases and 2 bases, in that order; junction bases with no gene match: 14. The CDR3 is 20 amino acids. The CDR3, as DNA: TGTGCCAGCAGCTACCGGACTAGCGGGAGTCTAAGAGGGACCAAAAACATTCAGTACTTC. Its translation is CASSYRTSGSLRGTKNIQYF.

This clonotype was seen ten or more times. The gene calls are TRBV20-1 and TRBJ1-3; a possible D gene is TRBD1 (5 bases). CDR3 length: 13 amino acids. Germline-derived CDR1 and CDR2 are DFQATT and SNEGSKA (reference sequence). V was trimmed by 3 bases and J by 4 bases, leaving 10 bases between them. The CDR3 reads CSASGTGGNTIYF. CDR3 DNA sequence: TGCAGTGCTAGCGGGACGGGAGGAAACACCATATATTTT.

In this sample, this clonotype turned up many times. This rearrangement joins TRBV20-1 to TRBJ2-7, with D unresolved. Trimming stripped 3 bases from V and 4 bases from J, with 10 bases between. Germline V gene lookup returns CDR1 DFQATT and CDR2 SNEGSKA (reference sequence). The CDR3 extends over 12 amino acids. The CDR3: CSASTTEYEQYF. In DNA form, the CDR3 reads TGCAGTGCTAGCACCACAGAATACGAGCAGTACTTC.

This clonotype was observed at least ten times. The rearrangement uses TRBV28 and TRBJ2-2; maybe TRBD1 (6 bases). Per germline, CDR1 MDHEN and CDR2 SYDVKM. The CDR3 sequence is 15 residues long. Between the trimmed V and J ends, which lost 5 bases and 5 bases, there was a span of 15 bases. CDR3 sequence (DNA): TGTGCCAGCAGTCTACAGGGTGCTAGGACCGGGGAGCTGTTTTTT. This sequence encodes CASSLQGARTGELFF.

This clonotype was picked up many times. This sequence joins TRBV29-1 and TRBJ1-1, with no clear D. This CDR3 comprises 14 residues. CDR1 and CDR2 (germline): SQVTM, ANQGSEA. V was pared by 4 bases and J by 5 bases, with 17 bases between. This CDR3 is CSVVGRSTGTEAFF. CDR3 coding DNA: TGCAGCGTTGTGGGCAGGTCAACCGGTACTGAAGCTTTCTTT. The full variable domain, rest sourced from reference TRBV29-1 and TRBJ1-1, is SAVISQKPSRDICQRGTSLTIQCQVDSQVTMMFWYRQQPGQSLTLIATANQGSEATYESGFVIDKFPISRPNLTFSTLTVSNMSPEDSSIYLCSVVGRSTGTEAFFGQGTRLTVV.

This clonotype showed up just a few times. The junction departs from germline at one end; a sequencing error may be responsible. In DNA form, the CDR3 reads TGTGCCAGCAGCCAAGATCGACGCCTTCCCTTC. Protein product: CASSQDRRLPF. This rearrangement joins TRBV4-2 to TRBJ2-7; D not certain. CDR3 length: 11 amino acids. Germline loops: CDR1 LGHNA, CDR2 YNFKEQ.

Concerning this clonotype: Given a much more abundant clone one base away, this may be a read error. The J gene is TRBJ2-5, the V gene TRBV20-1; a weak D match, TRBD2 (6 bases). Germline values: CDR1 DFQATT, CDR2 SNEGSKA (reference sequence). The CDR3 consists of 16 residues. With 6 bases removed from V and 3 bases from J, the gap between germline ends came to 23 bases. In DNA, the CDR3 is TGCAGTGCCGCCGCAAGGGACTGGGTTGGTGAAGAGACCCAGTACTTC. This encodes CSAAARDWVGEETQYF.

V is TRBV7-9 and J is TRBJ1-1; D is ambiguous. CDR3 size: 14 residues. Trimming took 1 base from V and 4 from J, leaving 10 bases between them. Germline CDR1 reads SEHNR; CDR2 reads FQNEAQ (reference sequence). CDR3 bases: TGTGCCAGCAGCTTAGACTATAAGCCCACTGAAGCTTTCTTT. Its translation: CASSLDYKPTEAFF.

This clonotype appeared many times. The chain couples TRBV19 to TRBJ1-5; 10 bases are shared with TRBD1. CDR3 length: 16 residues. Germline V gene data show CDR1 as LNHDA and CDR2 as SQIVND (reference sequence). J lost 5 bases, V lost 7 bases, and 11 bases had no gene match. The CDR3 DNA reads TGTGCCAGTACCCTGACCGGGACAGGGGAAGATCAGCCCCAGCATTTT. Translated: CASTLTGTGEDQPQHF.

This clonotype was observed at least ten times. J is TRBJ2-5 and V is TRBV15, with a tentative D call TRBD2 (5 bases). The CDR3 runs to 15 residues. Germline CDR1 reads LNHNV; CDR2 reads YYDKDF (reference sequence). The V end lost 4 bases, the J end lost 5 bases, and 17 bases lay between the germline ends. In DNA form, the CDR3 reads TGTGCCACCAGCATTAGTAGAGGACTTTGGGAGACCCAGTACTTC. It encodes CATSISRGLWETQYF. The variable domain in full, with the rest retrieved from reference TRBV15 and TRBJ2-5, is DAMVIQNPRYQVTQFGKPVTLSCSQTLNHNVMYWYQQKSSQAPKLLFHYYDKDFNNEADTPDNFQSRRPNTSFCFLDIRSPGLGDTAMYLCATSISRGLWETQYFGPGTRLLVL.

The chain recombines TRBV28 with TRBJ1-1; D might be TRBD1 (6 bases). The length of the CDR3 is 15 residues. Per germline, CDR1 MDHEN and CDR2 SYDVKM. V gave up 2 bases and J gave up 1 base, with 11 bases separating them. The CDR3 is CASSLRGAPNTEAFF. CDR3 in DNA: TGTGCCAGCAGTTTAAGGGGGGCCCCGAACACTGAAGCTTTCTTT. Filled out from reference TRBV28 and TRBJ1-1, the complete variable domain reads DVKVTQSSRYLVKRTGEKVFLECVQDMDHENMFWYRQDPGLGLRLIYFSYDVKMKEKGDIPEGYSVSREKKERFSLILESASTNQTSMYLCASSLRGAPNTEAFFGQGTRLTVV.

In its sample, this clonotype was seen many times. The V call is TRBV4-2, the J call TRBJ2-7; 10 bases fit TRBD2. This CDR3 has 14 amino acids. Per germline, CDR1 LGHNA and CDR2 YNFKEQ. V was pared by 5 bases and J by 7 bases, with 8 bases of the junction left unmatched. This chain's CDR3 is CASSLGAGGGEQYF. The CDR3 DNA sequence: TGTGCCAGCAGCTTAGGAGCGGGAGGGGGGGAGCAGTACTTC.

This clonotype appeared many times. This chain uses TRBV4-1 with TRBJ2-7; the D gene is possibly TRBD1 (5 bases). Trimming stripped 2 bases from V and 4 bases from J, with 15 bases between. The CDR3 runs to 15 residues. The V gene's germline CDR1 is MGHRA and CDR2 YSYEKL. The CDR3, as DNA: TGCGCCAGCAGCCAATTTCTCCAGGGCCAGTACGAGCAGTACTTC. Translated, it gives CASSQFLQGQYEQYF.

This clonotype has a count of ten or more. The gene calls are TRBV6-1 and TRBJ1-1; the match to TRBD1 covers 7 bases. This CDR3 contains 13 residues. Unmatched junction bases numbered 1, after V lost 2 bases and J lost 4 bases. The germline V gene encodes CDR1 MNHNS and CDR2 SASEGT. CDR3 protein: CASSEQGVTEAFF. The CDR3 region has the DNA TGTGCCAGCAGTGAACAGGGGGTCACTGAAGCTTTCTTT.

As concerns this clonotype: The final CDR3 position lacks the conserved phenylalanine or tryptophan, pointing to a likely read error. The chain has TRBV29-1 and TRBJ2-5; D is possibly TRBD1 or TRBD2 (5 bases each). V was clipped by 7 bases and J by 4 bases, with 19 bases between them. The length of the CDR3 is 14 residues. Germline CDR1 SQVTM, CDR2 ANQGSEA. CDR3 in DNA: TGCAGCGAAAGGGCTGGGGGTGGAGGAGAGACCCAGTACTAC. Translated, it gives CSERAGGGGETQYY.

This clonotype was recorded many times. V is TRBV12-3 or TRBV12-4 and J is TRBJ2-2, with 7 bases identical to TRBD2. This CDR3 comprises 15 residues. V lost 2 bases, J lost 7 bases, and 7 bases stayed unmatched. DNA for the CDR3: TGTGCCAGCAGTTTAAACGCGGGAGTGGTCGGGGAGCTGTTTTTT. Its protein product is CASSLNAGVVGELFF.